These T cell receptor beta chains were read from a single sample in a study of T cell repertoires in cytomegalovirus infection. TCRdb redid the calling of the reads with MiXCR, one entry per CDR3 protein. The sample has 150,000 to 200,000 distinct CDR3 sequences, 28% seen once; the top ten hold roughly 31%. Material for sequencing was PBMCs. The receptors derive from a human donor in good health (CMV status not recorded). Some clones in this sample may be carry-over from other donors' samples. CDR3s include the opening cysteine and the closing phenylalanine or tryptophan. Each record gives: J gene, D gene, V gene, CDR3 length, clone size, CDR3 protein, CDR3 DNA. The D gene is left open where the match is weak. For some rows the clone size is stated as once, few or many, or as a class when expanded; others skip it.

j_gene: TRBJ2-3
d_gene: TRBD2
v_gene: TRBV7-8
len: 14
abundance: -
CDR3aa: CATSSGVGTDTQYF
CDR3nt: TGTGCCACGTCAAGCGGGGTGGGCACAGATACGCAGTATTTT

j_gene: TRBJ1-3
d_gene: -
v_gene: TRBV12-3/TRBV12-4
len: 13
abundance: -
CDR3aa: CASRANGGNTIYF
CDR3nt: TGTGCCAGCAGGGCAAACGGCGGAAACACCATATATTTT

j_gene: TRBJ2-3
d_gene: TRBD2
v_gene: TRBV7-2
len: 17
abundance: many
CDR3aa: CASSLGLAGSRPDTQYF
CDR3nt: TGTGCCAGCAGCTTAGGGCTAGCGGGGTCTCGCCCAGATACGCAGTATTTT

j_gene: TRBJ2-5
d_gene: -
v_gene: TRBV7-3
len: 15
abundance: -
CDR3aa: CASSLNGRSQETQYF
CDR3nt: TGTGCCAGCAGCTTAAATGGGCGTTCACAAGAGACCCAGTACTTC

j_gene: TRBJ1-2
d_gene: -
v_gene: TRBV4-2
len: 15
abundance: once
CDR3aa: CASSPGDRYLGRYTF
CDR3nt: TGTGCCAGCAGCCCAGGAGATCGATATCTTGGTCGCTACACCTTC

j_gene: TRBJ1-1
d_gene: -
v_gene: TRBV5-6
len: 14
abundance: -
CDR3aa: CASSFGRPDTEAFF
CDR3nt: TGTGCCAGCAGCTTTGGGCGACCCGACACTGAAGCTTTCTTT

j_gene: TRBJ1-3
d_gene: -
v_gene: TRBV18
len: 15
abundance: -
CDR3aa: CASSPWTVSGNTIYF
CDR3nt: TGTGCCAGCTCACCCTGGACAGTCTCGGGAAACACCATATATTTT

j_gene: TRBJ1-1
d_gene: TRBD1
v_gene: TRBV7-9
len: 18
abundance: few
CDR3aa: CASSLASLPGGGYTEAFF
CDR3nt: TGTGCCAGCAGCTTAGCATCCCTCCCAGGGGGCGGATACACTGAAGCTTTCTTT

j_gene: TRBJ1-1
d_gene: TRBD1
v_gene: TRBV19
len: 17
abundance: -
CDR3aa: CASSTGRITGDNTEAFF
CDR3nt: TGTGCCAGTAGTACGGGGCGAATTACAGGGGACAACACTGAAGCTTTCTTT

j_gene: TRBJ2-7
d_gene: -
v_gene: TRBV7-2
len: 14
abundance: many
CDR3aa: CASSFSQGLGEQYF
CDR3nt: TGTGCCAGCAGCTTTAGTCAAGGCTTGGGGGAGCAGTACTTC

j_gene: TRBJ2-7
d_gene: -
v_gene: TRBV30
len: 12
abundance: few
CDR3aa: CAWTLGPYEQYF
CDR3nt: TGTGCCTGGACCCTCGGCCCCTACGAGCAGTACTTC

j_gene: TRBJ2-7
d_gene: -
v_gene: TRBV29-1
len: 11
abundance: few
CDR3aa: CSVGTDYEQYF
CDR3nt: TGCAGCGTCGGAACCGATTACGAGCAGTACTTC

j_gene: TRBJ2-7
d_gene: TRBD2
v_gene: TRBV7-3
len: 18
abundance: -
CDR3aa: CASSLTDPGGANSYEQYF
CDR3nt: TGTGCCAGCAGCTTAACGGACCCGGGAGGGGCCAACTCCTACGAGCAGTACTTC

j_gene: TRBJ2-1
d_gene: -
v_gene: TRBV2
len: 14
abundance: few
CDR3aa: CASMRDSLGNEQFF
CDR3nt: TGTGCCAGCATGCGGGACTCGTTAGGCAATGAGCAGTTCTTC

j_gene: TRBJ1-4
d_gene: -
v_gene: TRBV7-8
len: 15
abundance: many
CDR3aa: CASSLGRATNEKLFF
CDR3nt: TGTGCCAGCAGCTTAGGAAGAGCAACTAATGAAAAACTGTTTTTT

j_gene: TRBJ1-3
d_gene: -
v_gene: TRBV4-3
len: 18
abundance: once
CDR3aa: CASSQDLRGTGIGNTIYF
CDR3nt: TGCGCCAGCAGCCAAGATTTGAGAGGAACAGGGATTGGAAACACCATATATTTT

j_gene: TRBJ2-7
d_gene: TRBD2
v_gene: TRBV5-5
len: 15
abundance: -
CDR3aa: CASSSGGPHPHEQYF
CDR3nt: TGTGCCAGCAGCTCGGGGGGGCCCCATCCCCACGAGCAGTACTTC

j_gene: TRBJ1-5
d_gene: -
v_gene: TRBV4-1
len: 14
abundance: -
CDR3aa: CASSQEGGNQPQHF
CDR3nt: TGCGCCAGCAGCCAAGAAGGAGGGAATCAGCCCCAGCATTTT

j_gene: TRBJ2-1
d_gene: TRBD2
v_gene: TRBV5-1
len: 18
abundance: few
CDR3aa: CASSLNGASGGYYNEQFF
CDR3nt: TGCGCCAGCAGTCTGAACGGGGCTAGCGGGGGGTACTACAATGAGCAGTTCTTC

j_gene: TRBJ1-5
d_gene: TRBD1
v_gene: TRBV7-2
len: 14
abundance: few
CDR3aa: CASSSQGANQPQHF
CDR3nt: TGTGCCAGCAGCTCCCAGGGGGCAAATCAGCCCCAGCATTTT

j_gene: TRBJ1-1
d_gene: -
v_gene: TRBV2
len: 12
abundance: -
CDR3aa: CASRELNTEAFF
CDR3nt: TGTGCCAGCAGAGAGCTGAACACTGAAGCTTTCTTT

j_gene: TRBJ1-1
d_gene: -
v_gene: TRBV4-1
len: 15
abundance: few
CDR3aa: CASSHPLRDPGEAFF
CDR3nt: TGCGCCAGCAGCCACCCCCTCCGGGACCCGGGCGAAGCTTTCTTT

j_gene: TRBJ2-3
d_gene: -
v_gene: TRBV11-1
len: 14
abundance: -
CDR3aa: CASSLGQQVDTQYF
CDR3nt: TGTGCCAGCAGCCTCGGACAGCAGGTGGATACGCAGTATTTT

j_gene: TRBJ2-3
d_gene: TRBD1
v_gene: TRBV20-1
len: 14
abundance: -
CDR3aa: CSALGQPSTDTQYF
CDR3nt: TGCAGTGCCTTGGGACAGCCTAGCACAGATACGCAGTATTTT

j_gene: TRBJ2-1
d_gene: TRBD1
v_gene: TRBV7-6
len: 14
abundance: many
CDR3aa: CASSFVQGAEEQFF
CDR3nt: TGTGCCAGCAGCTTTGTACAGGGGGCAGAGGAGCAGTTCTTC

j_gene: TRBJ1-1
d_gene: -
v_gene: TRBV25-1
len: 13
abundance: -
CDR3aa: CASSESGKTEAFF
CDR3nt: TGTGCCAGCAGTGAATCAGGGAAAACTGAAGCTTTCTTT

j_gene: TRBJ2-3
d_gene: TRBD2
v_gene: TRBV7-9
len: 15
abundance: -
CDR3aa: CASSLISGGSDTQYF
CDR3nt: TGTGCCAGCAGCTTAATTAGCGGGGGGTCAGATACGCAGTATTTT

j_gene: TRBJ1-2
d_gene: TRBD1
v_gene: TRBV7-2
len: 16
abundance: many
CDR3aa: CASSLGQGALGYGYTF
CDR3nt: TGTGCCAGCAGCTTGGGACAGGGGGCGCTCGGATATGGCTACACCTTC

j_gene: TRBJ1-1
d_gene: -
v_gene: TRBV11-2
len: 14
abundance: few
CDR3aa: CASTSTGQKAEAFF
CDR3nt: TGTGCCAGCACCTCAACGGGGCAGAAGGCTGAAGCTTTCTTT

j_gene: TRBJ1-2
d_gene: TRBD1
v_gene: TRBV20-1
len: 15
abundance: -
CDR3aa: CSASDVGQGTGGYTF
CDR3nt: TGCAGTGCTTCAGACGTAGGACAGGGGACGGGTGGCTACACCTTC

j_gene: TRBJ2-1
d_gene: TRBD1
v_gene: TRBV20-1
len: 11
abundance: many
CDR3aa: CSARDGTGEFF
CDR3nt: TGCAGTGCTAGAGATGGTACAGGGGAGTTCTTC

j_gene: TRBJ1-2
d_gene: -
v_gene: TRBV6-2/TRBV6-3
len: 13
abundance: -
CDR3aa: CASMLTGNYGYTF
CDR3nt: TGTGCCAGCATGTTAACAGGGAACTATGGCTACACCTTC

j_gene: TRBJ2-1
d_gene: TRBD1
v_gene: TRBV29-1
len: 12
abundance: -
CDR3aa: CSAHQTGTEQFF
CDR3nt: TGCAGCGCCCACCAGACAGGGACTGAGCAGTTCTTC

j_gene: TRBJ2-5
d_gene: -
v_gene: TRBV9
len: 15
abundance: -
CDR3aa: CASSVGIAQGETQYF
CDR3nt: TGTGCCAGCAGCGTAGGAATAGCGCAGGGTGAGACCCAGTACTTC

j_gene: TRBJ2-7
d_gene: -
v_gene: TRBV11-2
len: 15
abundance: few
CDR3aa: CASSSLRDSRSEQYF
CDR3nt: TGTGCCAGCAGCTCCCTGCGAGACAGTCGTTCGGAGCAGTACTTC

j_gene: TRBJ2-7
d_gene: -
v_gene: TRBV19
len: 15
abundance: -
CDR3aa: CASSIGQSLLYEQYF
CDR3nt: TGTGCCAGTAGTATAGGACAGTCCCTTCTCTACGAGCAGTACTTC

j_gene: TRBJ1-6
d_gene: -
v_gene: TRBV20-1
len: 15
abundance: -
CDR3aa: CSARERQTYNSPLHF
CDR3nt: TGCAGTGCTAGAGAGCGACAGACATATAATTCACCCCTCCACTTT

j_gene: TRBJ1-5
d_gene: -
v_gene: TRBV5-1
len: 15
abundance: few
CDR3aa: CASSLDSYSNQPQHF
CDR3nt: TGCGCCAGCAGCTTGGACAGTTATAGCAATCAGCCCCAGCATTTT

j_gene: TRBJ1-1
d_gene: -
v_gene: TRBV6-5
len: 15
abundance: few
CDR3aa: CASSYGAAVATEAFF
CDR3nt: TGTGCCAGCAGTTACGGAGCTGCTGTAGCGACTGAAGCTTTCTTT

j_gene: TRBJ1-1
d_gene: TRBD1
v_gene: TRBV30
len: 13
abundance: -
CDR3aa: CAWGDRGNTEAFF
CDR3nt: TGTGCCTGGGGGGACAGGGGAAACACTGAAGCTTTCTTT

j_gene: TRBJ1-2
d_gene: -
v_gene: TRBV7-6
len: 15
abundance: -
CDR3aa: CASSSDGRKIDGYTF
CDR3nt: TGTGCCAGCAGCTCGGACGGGAGGAAAATAGATGGCTACACCTTC

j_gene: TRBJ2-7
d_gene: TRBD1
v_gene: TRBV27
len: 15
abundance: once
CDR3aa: CASSGTGTGDYEQYF
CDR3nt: TGTGCCAGCAGTGGCACCGGGACAGGGGACTACGAGCAGTACTTC

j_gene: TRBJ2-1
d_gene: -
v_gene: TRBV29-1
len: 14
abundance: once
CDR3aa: CSVEGGESYNEQFF
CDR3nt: TGCAGCGTTGAAGGGGGGGAATCCTACAATGAGCAGTTCTTC

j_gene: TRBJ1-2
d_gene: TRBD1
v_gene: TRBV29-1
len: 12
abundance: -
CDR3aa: CSGDRGLDGYTF
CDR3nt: TGCAGCGGTGACAGGGGACTTGATGGCTACACCTTC

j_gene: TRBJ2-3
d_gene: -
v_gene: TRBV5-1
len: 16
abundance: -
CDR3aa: CASSLGGADSTDTQYF
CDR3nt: TGCGCCAGCAGCTTGGGAGGGGCCGACAGCACAGATACGCAGTATTTT

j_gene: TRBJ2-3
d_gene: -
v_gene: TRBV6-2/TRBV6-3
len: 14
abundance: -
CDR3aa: CASAGTRPTDTQYF
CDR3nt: TGTGCCAGCGCGGGGACCCGGCCAACAGATACGCAGTATTTT

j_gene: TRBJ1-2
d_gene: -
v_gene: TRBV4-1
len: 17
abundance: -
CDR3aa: CASSQKGSGTPNYGYTF
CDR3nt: TGCGCCAGCAGCCAAAAGGGGTCCGGGACACCTAACTATGGCTACACCTTC

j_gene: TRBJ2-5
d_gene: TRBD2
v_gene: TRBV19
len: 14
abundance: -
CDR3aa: CASSMAGVQETQYF
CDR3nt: TGTGCCAGTAGTATGGCGGGGGTACAAGAGACCCAGTACTTC

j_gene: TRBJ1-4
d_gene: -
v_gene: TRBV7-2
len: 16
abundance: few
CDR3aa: CASSLNRQRTNEKLFF
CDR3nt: TGTGCCAGCAGTCTAAACCGACAGAGGACTAATGAAAAACTGTTTTTT

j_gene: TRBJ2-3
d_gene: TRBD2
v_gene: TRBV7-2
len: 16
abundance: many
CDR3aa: CASSFIAGADTDTQYF
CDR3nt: TGTGCCAGCAGCTTTATAGCGGGGGCCGACACAGATACGCAGTATTTT

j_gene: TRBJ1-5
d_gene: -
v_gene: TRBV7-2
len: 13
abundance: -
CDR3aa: CASSLSREEPQHF
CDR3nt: TGTGCCAGCAGCTTGTCGAGGGAGGAACCCCAGCATTTT

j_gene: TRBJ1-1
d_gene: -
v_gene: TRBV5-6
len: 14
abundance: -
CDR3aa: CASSSGPGATEAFF
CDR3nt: TGTGCCAGCAGCTCCGGGCCGGGGGCCACTGAAGCTTTCTTT